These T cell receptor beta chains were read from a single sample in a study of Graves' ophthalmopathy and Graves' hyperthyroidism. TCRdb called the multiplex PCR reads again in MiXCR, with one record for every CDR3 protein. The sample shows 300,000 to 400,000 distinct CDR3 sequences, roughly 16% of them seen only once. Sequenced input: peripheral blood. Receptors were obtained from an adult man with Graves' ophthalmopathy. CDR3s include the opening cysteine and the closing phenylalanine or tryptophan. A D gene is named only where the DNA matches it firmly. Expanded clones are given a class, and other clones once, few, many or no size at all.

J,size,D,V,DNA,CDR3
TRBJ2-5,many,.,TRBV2,TGTGCCAGCAGGTTGGCTAAGCGCTTTGGAGAGACCCAGTACTTC,CASRLAKRFGETQYF
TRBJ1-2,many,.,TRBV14,TGTGCCAGCAGCCAAGATGTTGGGGTATACTATGGCTACACCTTC,CASSQDVGVYYGYTF
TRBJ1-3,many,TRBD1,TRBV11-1,TGTGCCAGCAGCTTAATTTCTTTATCCGACAGGGGACGTGGAAACACCATATATTTT,CASSLISLSDRGRGNTIYF
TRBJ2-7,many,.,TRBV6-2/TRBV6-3,TGTGCCAGCAGAATAGGGGAGCGCGAGCAGTACTTC,CASRIGEREQYF
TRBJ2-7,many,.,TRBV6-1,TGTGCCAGCAGTGGTGCCGTGGAGACATTCTTCTCCTACGAGCAGTACTTC,CASSGAVETFFSYEQYF
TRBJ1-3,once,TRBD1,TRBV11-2,TGTGCCAGCAGCTTCCAAACAGGGGGTTCTGGAAACACCATATATTTT,CASSFQTGGSGNTIYF
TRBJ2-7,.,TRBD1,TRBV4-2,TGTGCCAGCAGCCAAGTGGGACAGGGGACCTACGAGCAGTACTTC,CASSQVGQGTYEQYF
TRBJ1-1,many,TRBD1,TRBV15,TGTGCCACCAGCAGAGGCCGCCCCCCCCTCGACAGGGGAACTGAAGCTTTCTTT,CATSRGRPPLDRGTEAFF
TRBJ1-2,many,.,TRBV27,TGTGCCAGCGGCCGCCGGGACGGAAACTATGGCTACACCTTC,CASGRRDGNYGYTF
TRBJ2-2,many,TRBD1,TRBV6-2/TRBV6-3,TGTGCCGCACAGGGGGCGCGGACCGGGGAGCTGTTTTTT,CAAQGARTGELFF
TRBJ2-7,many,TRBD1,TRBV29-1,TGCAGCGTTGAAGGAAACAGGGGCAGCTACGAGCAGTACTTC,CSVEGNRGSYEQYF
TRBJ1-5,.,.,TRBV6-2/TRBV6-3,TGTGCCAGCACCCGAAGCAATAGCAATCAGCCCCAGCATTTT,CASTRSNSNQPQHF
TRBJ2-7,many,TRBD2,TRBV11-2,TGTGCCAGCCGCTCCTGGACTAGCGGGACCTACGAGCAGTACTTC,CASRSWTSGTYEQYF
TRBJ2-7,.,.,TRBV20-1,TGCAGTGCTAGAGAAGGGCTTCGCGAGCAGTACTTC,CSAREGLREQYF
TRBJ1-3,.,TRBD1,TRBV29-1,TGCAGCGTGGCGACAGGGGGCTTTGGAAACACCATATATTTT,CSVATGGFGNTIYF
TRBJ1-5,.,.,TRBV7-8,TGTGCCAGCAGCTTGGGGCATGCCCAGCCCCAGCATTTT,CASSLGHAQPQHF
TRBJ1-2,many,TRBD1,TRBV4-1,TGCGCCAGCAGCACATACAGGGGTGACTATGGCTACACCTTC,CASSTYRGDYGYTF
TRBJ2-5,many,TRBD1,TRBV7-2,TGTGCCAGCAGCTCCGGACAGGTTATTCCGGAGACCCAGTACTTC,CASSSGQVIPETQYF
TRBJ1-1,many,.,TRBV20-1,TGCAGTGCTAGGAGGGAGTGGGGAGAGAACACTGAAGCTTTCTTT,CSARREWGENTEAFF
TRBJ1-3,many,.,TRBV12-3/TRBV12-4,TGTGCCAGCTCGGGGGGAGATTTGGAGAACTCTGGAAACACCATATATTTT,CASSGGDLENSGNTIYF